Detailed here is one T cell receptor beta chain. This entry belongs to a study of blood T cell repertoires in COVID-19. Study context: Researchers got acute and convalescent COVID-19 samples from the United States, Italy and Spain. PBMCs, B-cell-depleted T cells, or T cells provided the cDNA or gDNA that made up the material.

Source study methods: Reference gene primer amplification in the assay estimated nucleated cell counts. Clones were read by immunoSEQ multiplex PCR, and TCRdb kept only the in-frame ones, dropping some. That table gives V, J and clone size, and the DNA gave D and trimming. Here the sample spans approximately 200,000 clones, about 85% being singletons. The trim removed 0 bases at V and 1 base at J, leaving 0 bases unmatched. Germline assignment: CDR1 SGDLS and CDR2 YYNGEE. The CDR3 is 14 amino acids. This receptor was obtained from a man aged 50 to 59 who had recovered from COVID-19. J is TRBJ2-7 and V is TRBV9; 8 positions match TRBD1. The sample taken for sequencing was peripheral blood. The CDR3: CASSVDRGSYEQYF. CDR3 bases: TGTGCCAGCAGCGTAGACAGGGGGTCCTACGAGCAGTACTTC. Variable domain in full (rest from reference TRBV9 and TRBJ2-7): DSGVTQTPKHLITATGQRVTLRCSPRSGDLSVYWYQQSLDQGLQFLIQYYNGEERAKGNILERFSAQQFPDLHSELNLSSLELGDSALYFCASSVDRGSYEQYFGPGTRLTVT.